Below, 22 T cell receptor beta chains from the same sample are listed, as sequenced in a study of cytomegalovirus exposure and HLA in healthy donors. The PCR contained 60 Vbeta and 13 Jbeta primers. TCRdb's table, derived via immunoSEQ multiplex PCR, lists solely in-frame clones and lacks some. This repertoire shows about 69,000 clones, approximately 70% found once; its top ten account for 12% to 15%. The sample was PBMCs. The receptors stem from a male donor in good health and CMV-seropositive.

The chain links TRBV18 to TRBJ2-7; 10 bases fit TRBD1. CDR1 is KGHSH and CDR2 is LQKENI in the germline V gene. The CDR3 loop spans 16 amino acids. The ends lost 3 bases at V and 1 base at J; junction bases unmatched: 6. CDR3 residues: CASSPPGTGVSYEQYF. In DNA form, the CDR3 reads TGTGCCAGCTCACCCCCCGGGACAGGGGTGTCCTACGAGCAGTACTTC.

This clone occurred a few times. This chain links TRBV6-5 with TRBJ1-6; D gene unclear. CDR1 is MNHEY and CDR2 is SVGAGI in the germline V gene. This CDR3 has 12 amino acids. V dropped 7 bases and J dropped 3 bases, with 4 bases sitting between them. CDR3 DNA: TGTGCCAGCACAGGCTATAATTCACCCCTCCACTTT. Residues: CASTGYNSPLHF.

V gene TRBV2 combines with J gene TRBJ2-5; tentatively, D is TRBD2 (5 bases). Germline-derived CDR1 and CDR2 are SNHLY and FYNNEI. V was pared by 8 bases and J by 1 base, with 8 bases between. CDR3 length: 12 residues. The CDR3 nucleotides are TGTGCCAGCCGACGGGGCCAAGAGACCCAGTACTTC. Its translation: CASRRGQETQYF.

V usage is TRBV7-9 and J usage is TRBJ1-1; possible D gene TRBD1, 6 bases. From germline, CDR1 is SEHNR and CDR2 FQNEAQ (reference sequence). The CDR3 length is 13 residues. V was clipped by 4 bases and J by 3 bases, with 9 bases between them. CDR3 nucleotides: TGTGCCAGCAGCTGGGACACAGACACTGAAGCTTTCTTT. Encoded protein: CASSWDTDTEAFF.

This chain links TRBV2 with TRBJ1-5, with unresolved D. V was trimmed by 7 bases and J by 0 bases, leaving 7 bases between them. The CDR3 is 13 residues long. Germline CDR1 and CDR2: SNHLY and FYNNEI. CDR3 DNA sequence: TGTGCCAGCACTCAGAATAGCAATCAGCCCCAGCATTTT. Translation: CASTQNSNQPQHF.

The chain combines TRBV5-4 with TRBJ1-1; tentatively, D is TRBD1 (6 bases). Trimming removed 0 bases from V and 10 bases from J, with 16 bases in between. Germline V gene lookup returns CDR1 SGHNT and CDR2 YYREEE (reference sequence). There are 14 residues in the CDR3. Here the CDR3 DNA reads TGTGCCAGCAGCTTGGGCGGGGGCTTCGCAAGAGCTTTCTTT. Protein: CASSLGGGFARAFF.

This CDR3 is CASSKGLAGSPVSYEQYF. Here the CDR3 DNA reads TGTGCCAGCTCGAAGGGACTAGCGGGGAGCCCGGTGTCCTACGAGCAGTACTTC. This rearrangement joins TRBV2 to TRBJ2-7, with 13 bases aligning to TRBD2. Germline V gene sequence: CDR1 SNHLY, CDR2 FYNNEI. The CDR3 spans 18 residues. V lost 8 bases and J lost 1; bases outside the gene matches: 14.

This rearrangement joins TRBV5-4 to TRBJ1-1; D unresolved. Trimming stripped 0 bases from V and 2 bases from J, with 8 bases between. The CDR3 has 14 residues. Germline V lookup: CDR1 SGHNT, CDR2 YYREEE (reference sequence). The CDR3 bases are TGTGCCAGCAGCTTGGATCGGGTTAACACTGAAGCTTTCTTT. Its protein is CASSLDRVNTEAFF.

This CDR3 reads CASSLEQTYEQYF. In DNA, the CDR3 is TGTGCCAGCAGCTTGGAACAGACGTACGAGCAGTACTTC. The chain links TRBV5-6 to TRBJ2-7; D gene ambiguous. Trimming took off 0 bases at V and 4 bases at J, with 8 bases between the two ends. Germline values: CDR1 SGHDT, CDR2 YYEEEE. CDR3 length: 13 residues. The variable domain in full, with the rest retrieved from reference TRBV5-6 and TRBJ2-7, is DAGVTQSPTHLIKTRGQQVTLRCSPKSGHDTVSWYQQALGQGPQFIFQYYEEEERQRGNFPDRFSGHQFPNYSSELNVNALLLGDSALYLCASSLEQTYEQYFGPGTRLTVT.

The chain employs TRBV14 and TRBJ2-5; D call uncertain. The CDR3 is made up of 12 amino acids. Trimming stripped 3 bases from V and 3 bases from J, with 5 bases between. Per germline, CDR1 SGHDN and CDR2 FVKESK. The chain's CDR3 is CASSQGKETQYF. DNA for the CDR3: TGTGCCAGCAGCCAGGGCAAAGAGACCCAGTACTTC.

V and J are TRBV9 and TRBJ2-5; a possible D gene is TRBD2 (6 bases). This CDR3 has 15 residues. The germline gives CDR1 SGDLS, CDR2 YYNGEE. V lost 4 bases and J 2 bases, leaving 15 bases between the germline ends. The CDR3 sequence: CASSLGRTLQETQYF. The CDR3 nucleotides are TGTGCCAGCAGCCTAGGGAGGACCCTTCAAGAGACCCAGTACTTC.

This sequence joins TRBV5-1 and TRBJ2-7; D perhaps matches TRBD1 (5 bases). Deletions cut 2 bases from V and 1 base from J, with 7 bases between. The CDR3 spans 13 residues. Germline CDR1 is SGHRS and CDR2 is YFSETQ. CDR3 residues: CASSLAGSYEQYF. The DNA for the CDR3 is TGCGCCAGCAGCTTAGCAGGGTCCTACGAGCAGTACTTC.

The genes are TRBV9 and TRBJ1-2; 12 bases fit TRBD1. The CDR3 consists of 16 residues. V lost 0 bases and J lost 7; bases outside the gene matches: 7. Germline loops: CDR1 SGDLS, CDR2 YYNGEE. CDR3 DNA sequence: TGTGCCAGCAGCGTAGGTCGTGGGACAGGGGGCGTTGGCTACACCTTC. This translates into CASSVGRGTGGVGYTF. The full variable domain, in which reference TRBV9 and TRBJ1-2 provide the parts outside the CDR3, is DSGVTQTPKHLITATGQRVTLRCSPRSGDLSVYWYQQSLDQGLQFLIQYYNGEERAKGNILERFSAQQFPDLHSELNLSSLELGDSALYFCASSVGRGTGGVGYTFGSGTRLTVV.

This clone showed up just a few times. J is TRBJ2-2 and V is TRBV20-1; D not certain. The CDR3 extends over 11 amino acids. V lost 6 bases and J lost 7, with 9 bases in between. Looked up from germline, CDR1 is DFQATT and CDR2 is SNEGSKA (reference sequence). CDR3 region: CSAQRGGELFF. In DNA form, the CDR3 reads TGCAGTGCACAACGTGGCGGGGAGCTGTTTTTT.

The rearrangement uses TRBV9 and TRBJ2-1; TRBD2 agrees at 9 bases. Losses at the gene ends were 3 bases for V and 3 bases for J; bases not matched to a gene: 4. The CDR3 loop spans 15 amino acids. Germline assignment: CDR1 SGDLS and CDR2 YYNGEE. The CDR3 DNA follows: TGTGCCAGCAGCGGGGGGACTAGCAGCTACAATGAGCAGTTCTTC. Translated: CASSGGTSSYNEQFF.

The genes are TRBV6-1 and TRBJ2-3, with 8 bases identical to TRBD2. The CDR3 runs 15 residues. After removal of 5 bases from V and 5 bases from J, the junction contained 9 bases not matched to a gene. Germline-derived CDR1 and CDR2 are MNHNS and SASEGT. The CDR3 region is CASSPLSRGGDTQYF. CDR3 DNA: TGTGCCAGCAGTCCCCTTTCTCGGGGGGGAGATACGCAGTATTTT.

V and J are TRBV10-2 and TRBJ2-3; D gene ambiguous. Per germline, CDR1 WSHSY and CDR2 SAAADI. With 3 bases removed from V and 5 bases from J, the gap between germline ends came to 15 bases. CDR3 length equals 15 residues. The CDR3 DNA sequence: TGCGCCAGCAGTGACCCCCGAGAGGTGGGAGATACGCAGTATTTT. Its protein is CASSDPREVGDTQYF.

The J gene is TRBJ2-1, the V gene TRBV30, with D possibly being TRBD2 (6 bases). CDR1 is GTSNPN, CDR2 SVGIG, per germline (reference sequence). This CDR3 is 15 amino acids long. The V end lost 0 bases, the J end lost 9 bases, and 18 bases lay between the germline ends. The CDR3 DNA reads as TGTGCCTGGAGTGTACTTCGTGGGCGGGACGGTGAGCAGTTCTTC. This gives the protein CAWSVLRGRDGEQFF.

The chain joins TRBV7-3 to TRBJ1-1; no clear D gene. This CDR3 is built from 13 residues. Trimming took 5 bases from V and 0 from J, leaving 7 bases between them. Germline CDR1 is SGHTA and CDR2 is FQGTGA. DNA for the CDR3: TGTGCCAGCAGCCTCTCAGTGAACACTGAAGCTTTCTTT. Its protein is CASSLSVNTEAFF.

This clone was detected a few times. Written as DNA, the CDR3 is TGTGCCAGCAGTGAAAGGTATCGGGATGAAGCTTTCTTT. Protein: CASSERYRDEAFF. The chain uses TRBV6-1 and TRBJ1-1; D call uncertain. The CDR3 loop spans 13 amino acids. V was clipped by 2 bases and J by 7 bases, with 11 bases between them. In germline, CDR1 is MNHNS, CDR2 SASEGT.

CDR3 nucleotides: TGTGCCTGGAGTGTACTCATGGGAGCTAACTATGGCTACACCTTC. Translating gives CAWSVLMGANYGYTF. The chain links TRBV30 to TRBJ1-2; D remains ambiguous. The CDR3 is made up of 15 amino acids. V was cut by 0 bases and J by 0 bases, with 11 bases left in between. Germline V gene sequence: CDR1 GTSNPN, CDR2 SVGIG (reference sequence). Based on the CDR3 plus reference TRBV30 and TRBJ1-2, the full variable domain is SQTIHQWPATLVQPVGSPLSLECTVEGTSNPNLYWYRQAAGRGLQLLFYSVGIGQISSEVPQNLSASRPQDRQFILSSKKLLLSDSGFYLCAWSVLMGANYGYTFGSGTRLTVV.

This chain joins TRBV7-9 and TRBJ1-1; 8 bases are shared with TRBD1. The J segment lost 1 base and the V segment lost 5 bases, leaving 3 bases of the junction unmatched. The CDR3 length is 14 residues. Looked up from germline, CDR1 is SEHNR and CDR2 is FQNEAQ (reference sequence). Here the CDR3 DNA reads TGTGCCAGCAGCCCGCAGGGGGCGAACACTGAAGCTTTCTTT. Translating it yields CASSPQGANTEAFF.